The TCR beta chain described here comes from a study of T cell responses to AZD1222 COVID-19 vaccine (dated by TCRdb to the early 2020s). Looking at the study overall: AZD1222 recipients given second doses at about 4 weeks or at about 12 weeks were pooled, since spike-specific TCR depth and breadth were not found to differ between the two schedules. A total of approximately 240 trial participants underwent TCR sequencing, of whom some 210 received two doses of AZD1222 and some 26 received two doses of the MenACWY control vaccine. Trial participants were enrolled by age into subgroups of 18-55, 56-69 and 70-plus years, and roughly 150, 30 and 60 TCR-sequenced participants, respectively, were included in these subgroups. Broad study findings and their caveats: Spike-specific TCR breadth and depth rose significantly after two AZD1222 doses compared with day 0 and with MenACWY recipients. Conclusions about previously exposed vaccinees were limited because only six AZD1222 recipients were SARS-CoV-2 seropositive at baseline. Most participants were white British and females outnumbered males, and the authors suggested that clonal diversity may have been underestimated. Because no samples from the day 14 peak response were available, repertoires could be characterized only after the peak T cell response. Nearly half of unique spike-specific TCRs reportedly recognized epitopes outside regions mutated in the B.1.351 and B.1.1.7 variants. The vaccine-associated CD4 TCRs covered the entire spike protein, and the dominant responses fell in regions 160-218 and 743-854. The 56-69-year group was small, and its depth increase did not reach significance, likely because of low power.

This clone was picked up a small number of times. The clone's antigen remains unknown. No quality values exist for individual bases; no much larger clone is one base distant. The CDR3 regions of human TCRbeta chains were analyzed by immunosequencing. The authors' analysis ran thus. Repertoire TCRs were matched against a reference library of SARS-CoV-2-specific TCRs generated with the MIRA antigen-specificity platform. Breadth meant the fraction of unique TCRs that were SARS-CoV-2-associated, whereas depth meant the fraction of total T cells that were SARS-CoV-2-associated. Using the MIRA data, every spike-specific TCR was mapped to the spike region that the TCR reacted to and assigned to either a CD4 or a CD8 class. Log10-transformed breadth and depth values were compared by one-way ANOVA with Sidak's multiple comparisons tests. The source is immuneACCESS, and TCRdb retained only in-frame sequences with V and J called. Part of the clones is not carried over; for the studies checked, unresolved V genes explain less than half of this, and the remainder is unexplained. Clonal size and the V and J genes are those of that table, whereas D and trimming came from the DNA. The sample table shows about 90,000 clones, and approximately 88% are seen once. The ten top clones hold about 16% of the sample.

The sample's time point label, in plain terms: baseline before first vaccination. Samples from vaccinated people were obtained from the UK trials COV001 and COV002, which included a single-blind randomized controlled phase 2/3 trial of AZD1222 (ChAdOx1 nCoV-19) in healthy adults. Trial participant PBMC samples were collected at day 0 and day 28 after the second dose for TCRbeta chain sequencing. The germline V gene sets CDR1 to SGHAT and CDR2 to FQNNGV. Trimming takes 8 bases from V and 1 base from J, and the germline ends sit 17 bases apart. The CDR3 has 15 amino acids, counting the end cysteine and phenylalanine. Only the CDR3 DNA stays, 45 bases, in frame from base 1.

Material: peripheral blood, obtained on day 0 of AZD1222 vaccination. The receptor comes from an adult in good health. In this chain, TRBV11-2 is recombined with TRBJ1-1; TRBD1 could be the D gene, as 5 bases match. The CDR3 region: CASRWGVGGNTEAFF. The bases are TGTGCCAGCCGATGGGGGGTTGGTGGGAACACTGAAGCTTTCTTT.